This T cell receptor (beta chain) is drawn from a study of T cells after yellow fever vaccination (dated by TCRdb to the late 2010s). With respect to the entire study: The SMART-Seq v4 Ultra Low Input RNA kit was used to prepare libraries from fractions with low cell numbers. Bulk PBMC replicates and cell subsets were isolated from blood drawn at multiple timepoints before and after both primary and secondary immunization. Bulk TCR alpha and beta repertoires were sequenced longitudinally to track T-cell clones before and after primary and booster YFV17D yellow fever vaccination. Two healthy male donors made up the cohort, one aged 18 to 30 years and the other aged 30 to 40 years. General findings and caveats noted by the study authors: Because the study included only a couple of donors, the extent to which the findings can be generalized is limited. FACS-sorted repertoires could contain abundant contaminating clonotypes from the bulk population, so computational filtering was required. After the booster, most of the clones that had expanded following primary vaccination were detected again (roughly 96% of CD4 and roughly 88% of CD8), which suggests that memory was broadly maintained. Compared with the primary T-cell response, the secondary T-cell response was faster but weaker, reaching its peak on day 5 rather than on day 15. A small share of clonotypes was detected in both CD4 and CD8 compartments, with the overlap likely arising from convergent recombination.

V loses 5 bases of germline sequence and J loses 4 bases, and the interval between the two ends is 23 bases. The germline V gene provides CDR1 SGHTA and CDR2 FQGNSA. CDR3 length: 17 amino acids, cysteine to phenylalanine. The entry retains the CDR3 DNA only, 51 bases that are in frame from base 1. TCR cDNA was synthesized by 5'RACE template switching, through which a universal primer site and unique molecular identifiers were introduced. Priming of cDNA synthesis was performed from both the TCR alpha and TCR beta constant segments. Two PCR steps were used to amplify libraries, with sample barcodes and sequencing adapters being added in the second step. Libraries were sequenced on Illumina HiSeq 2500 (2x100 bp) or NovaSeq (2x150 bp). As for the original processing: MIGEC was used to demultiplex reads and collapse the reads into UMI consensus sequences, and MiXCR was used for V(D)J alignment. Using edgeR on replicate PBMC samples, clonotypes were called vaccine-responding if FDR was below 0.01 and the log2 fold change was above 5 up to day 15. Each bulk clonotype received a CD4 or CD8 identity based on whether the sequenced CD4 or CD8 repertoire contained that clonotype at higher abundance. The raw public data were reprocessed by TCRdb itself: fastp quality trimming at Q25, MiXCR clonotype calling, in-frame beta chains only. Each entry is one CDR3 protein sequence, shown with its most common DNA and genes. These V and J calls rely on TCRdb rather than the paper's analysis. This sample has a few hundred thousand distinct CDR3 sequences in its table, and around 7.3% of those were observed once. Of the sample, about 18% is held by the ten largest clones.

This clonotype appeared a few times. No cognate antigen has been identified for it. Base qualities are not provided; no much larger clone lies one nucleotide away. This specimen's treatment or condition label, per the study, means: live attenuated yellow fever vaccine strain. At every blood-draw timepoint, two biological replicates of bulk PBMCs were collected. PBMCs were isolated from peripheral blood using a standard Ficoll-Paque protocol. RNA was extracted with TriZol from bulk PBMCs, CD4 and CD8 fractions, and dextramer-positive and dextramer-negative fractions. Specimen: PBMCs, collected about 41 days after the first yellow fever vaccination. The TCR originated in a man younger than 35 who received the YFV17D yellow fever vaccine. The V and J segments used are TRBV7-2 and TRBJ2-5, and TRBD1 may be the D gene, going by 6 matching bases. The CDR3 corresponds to CASSPGPVTRGGETQYF. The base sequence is TGTGCCAGCAGCCCGGGGCCGGTTACTCGAGGGGGAGAGACCCAGTACTTC.